This T cell receptor (beta chain) was documented in a study of blood T cell repertoires in COVID-19. Looking at the study overall: The study drew acute and convalescent COVID-19 samples from the United States, Italy and Spain. Sources were T cells, B-cell-depleted T cells, or PBMCs; the material itself was cDNA or gDNA.

Original handling: Reference gene primer amplification in the assay estimated nucleated cell counts. Produced via immunoSEQ multiplex PCR; TCRdb's table is partial and in-frame only. V and J calls and clone size are copied from that table; D and trimming were computed from the DNA. The sample shows 100,000 to 150,000 clones, over 70% of them seen only once. Germline V lookup: CDR1 MNHNS, CDR2 SASEGT. The CDR3 is made up of 17 amino acids. V trimming: 4 bases; J trimming: 4 bases; junction bases outside the gene matches: 5. The chain carries TRBV6-1 and TRBJ2-6; 12 nucleotides line up with TRBD1. Sequenced material: peripheral blood. This TCR was recovered from a woman aged 45 to 65 with acute or convalescent COVID-19. CDR3 in amino acids: CASSAGQGARGANVLTF. CDR3 bases: TGTGCCAGCAGTGCGGGACAGGGGGCAAGGGGGGCCAACGTCCTGACTTTC.